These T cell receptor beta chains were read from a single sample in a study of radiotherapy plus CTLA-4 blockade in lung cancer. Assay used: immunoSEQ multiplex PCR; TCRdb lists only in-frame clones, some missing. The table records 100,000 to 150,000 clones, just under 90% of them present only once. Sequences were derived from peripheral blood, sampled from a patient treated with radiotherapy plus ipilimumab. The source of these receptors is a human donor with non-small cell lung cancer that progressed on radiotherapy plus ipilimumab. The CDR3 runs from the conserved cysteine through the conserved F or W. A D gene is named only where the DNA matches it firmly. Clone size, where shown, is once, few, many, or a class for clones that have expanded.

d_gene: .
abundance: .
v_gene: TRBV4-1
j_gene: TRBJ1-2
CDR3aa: CASSQAREGGYGYTF
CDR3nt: TGCGCCAGCAGCCAAGCGAGAGAGGGTGGATATGGCTACACCTTC

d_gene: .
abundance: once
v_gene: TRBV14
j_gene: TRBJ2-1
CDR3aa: CASSQVVGRAEQFF
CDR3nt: TGTGCCAGCAGCCAAGTTGTGGGAAGGGCTGAGCAGTTCTTC

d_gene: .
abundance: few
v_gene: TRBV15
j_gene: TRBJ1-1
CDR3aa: CATSDRVNTEAFF
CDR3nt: TGTGCCACCAGCGACCGCGTGAACACTGAAGCTTTCTTT

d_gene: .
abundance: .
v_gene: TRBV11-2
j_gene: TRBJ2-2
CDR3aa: CASSADKSNTGELFF
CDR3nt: TGTGCCAGCAGCGCCGACAAATCGAACACCGGGGAGCTGTTTTTT

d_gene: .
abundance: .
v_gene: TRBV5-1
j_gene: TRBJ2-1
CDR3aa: CASSLIGYGRGGFF
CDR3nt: TGCGCCAGCAGCTTGATTGGGTACGGACGGGGCGGGTTCTTC

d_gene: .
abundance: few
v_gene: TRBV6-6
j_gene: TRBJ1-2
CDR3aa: CASRTDSNYGYTF
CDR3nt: TGTGCCAGCAGGACGGACAGTAACTATGGCTACACCTTC

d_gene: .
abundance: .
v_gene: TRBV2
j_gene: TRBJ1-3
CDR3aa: CASSPNSGNTIYF
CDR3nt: TGTGCCAGCAGTCCTAACTCTGGAAACACCATATATTTT

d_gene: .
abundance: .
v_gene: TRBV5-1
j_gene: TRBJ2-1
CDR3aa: CASSRAAGRDEQFF
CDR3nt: TGCGCCAGCAGCCGGGCGGCGGGTCGGGATGAGCAGTTCTTC

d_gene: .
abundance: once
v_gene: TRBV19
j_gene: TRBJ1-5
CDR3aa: CASSSLQQPQHF
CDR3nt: TGTGCCAGTAGTTCTTTACAACAGCCCCAGCATTTT

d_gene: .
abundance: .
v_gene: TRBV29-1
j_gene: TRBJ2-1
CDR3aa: CSAQGLQTTEQFF
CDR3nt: TGCAGCGCACAGGGACTACAAACAACTGAGCAGTTCTTC

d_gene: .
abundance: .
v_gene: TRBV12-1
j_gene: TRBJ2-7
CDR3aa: CASSPQGTSGTYEQYF
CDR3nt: TGTGCCAGCAGCCCCCAGGGGACTAGCGGAACCTACGAGCAGTACTTC

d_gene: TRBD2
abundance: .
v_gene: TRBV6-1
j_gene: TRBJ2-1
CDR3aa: CASSETTSGKNEQFF
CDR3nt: TGTGCCAGCAGTGAAACTACTAGCGGGAAGAATGAGCAGTTCTTC

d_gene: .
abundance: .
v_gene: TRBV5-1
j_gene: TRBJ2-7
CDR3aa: CASSAAGVGEQYF
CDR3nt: TGCGCCAGCAGCGCGGCAGGGGTCGGCGAGCAGTACTTC

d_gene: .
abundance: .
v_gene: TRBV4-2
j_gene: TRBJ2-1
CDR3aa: CASSRGTPNEQFF
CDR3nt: TGTGCCAGCAGCCGTGGGACTCCCAATGAGCAGTTCTTC

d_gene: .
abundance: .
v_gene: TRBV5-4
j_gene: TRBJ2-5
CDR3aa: CASSPPGIQETQYF
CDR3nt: TGTGCCAGCAGCCCCCCAGGGATCCAAGAGACCCAGTACTTC

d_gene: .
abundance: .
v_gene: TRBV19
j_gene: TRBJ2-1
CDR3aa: CASSIKGYSYNEQFF
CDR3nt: TGTGCCAGTAGTATCAAAGGGTATTCCTACAATGAGCAGTTCTTC

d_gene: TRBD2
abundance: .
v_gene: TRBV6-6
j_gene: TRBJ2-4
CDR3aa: CASSHPSSGRNIQYF
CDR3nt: TGTGCCAGCAGTCACCCCTCTAGCGGGAGGAACATTCAGTACTTC

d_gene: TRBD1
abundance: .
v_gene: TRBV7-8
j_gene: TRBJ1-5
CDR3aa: CASSVQGSRDQPQHF
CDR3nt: TGTGCCAGCAGCGTACAGGGGAGTAGGGATCAGCCCCAGCATTTT

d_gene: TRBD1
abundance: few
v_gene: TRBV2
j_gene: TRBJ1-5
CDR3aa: CASSEQGQGGNQPQHF
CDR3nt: TGTGCCAGCAGTGAACAGGGACAGGGAGGCAATCAGCCCCAGCATTTT

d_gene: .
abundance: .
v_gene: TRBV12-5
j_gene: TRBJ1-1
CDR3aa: CASGSSGARTEAFF
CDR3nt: TGTGCTAGTGGTTCCTCCGGGGCGCGGACTGAAGCTTTCTTT

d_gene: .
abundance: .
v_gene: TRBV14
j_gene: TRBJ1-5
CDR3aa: CASSHRGHSNQPQHF
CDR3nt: TGTGCCAGCAGCCATCGCGGACATAGCAATCAGCCCCAGCATTTT

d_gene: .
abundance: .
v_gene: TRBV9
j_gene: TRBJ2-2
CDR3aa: CASSVGHAMNTGELFF
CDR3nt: TGTGCCAGCAGCGTAGGGCATGCAATGAACACCGGGGAGCTGTTTTTT

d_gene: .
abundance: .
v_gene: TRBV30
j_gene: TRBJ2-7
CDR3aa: CAWTEGWRGISYEQYF
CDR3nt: TGTGCCTGGACAGAGGGGTGGAGGGGCATTTCCTACGAGCAGTACTTC

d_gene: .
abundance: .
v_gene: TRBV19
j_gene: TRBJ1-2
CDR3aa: CASSPRGAGGYGYTF
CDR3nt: TGTGCCAGTAGTCCACGAGGGGCCGGGGGCTATGGCTACACCTTC

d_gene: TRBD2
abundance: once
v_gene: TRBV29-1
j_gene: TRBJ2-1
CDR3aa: CSVEENRRLAGTYNEQFF
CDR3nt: TGCAGCGTTGAAGAGAATCGACGACTAGCGGGCACATACAATGAGCAGTTCTTC